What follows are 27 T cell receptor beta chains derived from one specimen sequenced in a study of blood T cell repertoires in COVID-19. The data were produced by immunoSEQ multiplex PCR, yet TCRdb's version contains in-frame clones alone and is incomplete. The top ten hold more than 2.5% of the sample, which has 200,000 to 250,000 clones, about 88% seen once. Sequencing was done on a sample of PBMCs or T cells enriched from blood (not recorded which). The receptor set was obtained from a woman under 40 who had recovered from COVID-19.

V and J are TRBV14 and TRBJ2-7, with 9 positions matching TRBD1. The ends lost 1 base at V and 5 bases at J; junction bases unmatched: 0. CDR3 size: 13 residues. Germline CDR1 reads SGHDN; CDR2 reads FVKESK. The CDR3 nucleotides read TGTGCCAGCAGCCAAGGGACAGGGGACGAGCAGTACTTC. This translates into CASSQGTGDEQYF.

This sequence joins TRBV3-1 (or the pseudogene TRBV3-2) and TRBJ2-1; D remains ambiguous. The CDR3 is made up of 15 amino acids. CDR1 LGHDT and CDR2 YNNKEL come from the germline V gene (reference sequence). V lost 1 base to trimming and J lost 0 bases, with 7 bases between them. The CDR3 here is CASSQGLSSYNEQFF. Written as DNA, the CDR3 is TGTGCCAGCAGCCAAGGGCTCAGCTCCTACAATGAGCAGTTCTTC.

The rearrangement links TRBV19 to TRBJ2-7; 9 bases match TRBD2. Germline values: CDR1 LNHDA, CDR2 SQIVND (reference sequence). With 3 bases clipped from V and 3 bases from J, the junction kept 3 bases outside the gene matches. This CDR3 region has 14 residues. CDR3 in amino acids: CASSIGRGGYEQYF. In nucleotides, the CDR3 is TGTGCCAGTAGTATCGGGCGGGGGGGCTACGAGCAGTACTTC.

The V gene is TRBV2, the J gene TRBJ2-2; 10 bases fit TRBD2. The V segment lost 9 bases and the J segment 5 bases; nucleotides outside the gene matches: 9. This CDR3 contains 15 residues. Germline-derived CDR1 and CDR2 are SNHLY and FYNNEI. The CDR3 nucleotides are TGTGCCAGTCAGGTGGCTAGCGGGAGAACCGGGGAGCTGTTTTTT. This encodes CASQVASGRTGELFF.

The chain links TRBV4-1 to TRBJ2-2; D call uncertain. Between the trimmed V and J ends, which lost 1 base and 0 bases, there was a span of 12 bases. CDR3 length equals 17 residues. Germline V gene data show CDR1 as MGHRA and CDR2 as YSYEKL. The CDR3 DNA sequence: TGCGCCAGCAGCCAAGGGTCGTGGGCTTCGAACACCGGGGAGCTGTTTTTT. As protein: CASSQGSWASNTGELFF.

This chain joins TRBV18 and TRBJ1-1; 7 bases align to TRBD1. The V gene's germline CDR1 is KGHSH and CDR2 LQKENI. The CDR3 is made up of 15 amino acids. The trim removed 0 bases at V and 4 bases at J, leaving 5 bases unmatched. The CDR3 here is CASSPPGGEGTEAFF. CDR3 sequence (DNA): TGTGCCAGCTCACCACCAGGGGGCGAGGGCACTGAAGCTTTCTTT.

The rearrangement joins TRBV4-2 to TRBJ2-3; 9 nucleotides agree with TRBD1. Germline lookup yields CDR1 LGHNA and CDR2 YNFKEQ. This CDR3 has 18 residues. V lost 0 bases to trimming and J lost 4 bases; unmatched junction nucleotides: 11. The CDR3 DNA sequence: TGTGCCAGCAGCCAAGAAAAGACCAACAGGGGGCGAGCAGATACGCAGTATTTT. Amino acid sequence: CASSQEKTNRGRADTQYF.

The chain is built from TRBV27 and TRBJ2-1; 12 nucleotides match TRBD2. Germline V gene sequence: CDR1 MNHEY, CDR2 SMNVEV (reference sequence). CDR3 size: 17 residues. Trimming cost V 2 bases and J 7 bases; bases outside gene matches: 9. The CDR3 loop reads CASSLVPPLAGGNEQFF. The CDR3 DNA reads TGTGCCAGCAGTTTAGTACCCCCACTAGCGGGGGGAAATGAGCAGTTCTTC.

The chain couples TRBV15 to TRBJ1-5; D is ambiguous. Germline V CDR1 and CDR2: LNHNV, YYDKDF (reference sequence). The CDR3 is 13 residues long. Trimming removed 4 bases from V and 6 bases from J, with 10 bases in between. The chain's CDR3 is CATSTSPSQPQHF. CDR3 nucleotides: TGTGCCACCAGCACCTCCCCGAGTCAGCCCCAGCATTTT.

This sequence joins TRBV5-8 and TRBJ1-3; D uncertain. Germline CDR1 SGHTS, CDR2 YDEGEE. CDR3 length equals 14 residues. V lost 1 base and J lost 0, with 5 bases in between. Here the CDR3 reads CASSLIYSGNTIYF. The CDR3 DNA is TGTGCCAGCAGCTTGATTTACTCTGGAAACACCATATATTTT.

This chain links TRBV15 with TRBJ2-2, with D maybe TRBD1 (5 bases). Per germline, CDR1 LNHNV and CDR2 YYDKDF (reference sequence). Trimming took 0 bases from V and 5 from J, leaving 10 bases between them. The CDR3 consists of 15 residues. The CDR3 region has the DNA TGTGCCACCAGCAGAGAGAAGGGGTCGACCGGGGAGCTGTTTTTT. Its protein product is CATSREKGSTGELFF.

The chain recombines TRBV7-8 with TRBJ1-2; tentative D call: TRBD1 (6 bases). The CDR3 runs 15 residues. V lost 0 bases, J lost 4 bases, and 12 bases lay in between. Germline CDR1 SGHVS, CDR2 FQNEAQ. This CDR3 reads CASSLAGGAGYGYTF. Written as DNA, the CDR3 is TGTGCCAGCAGCTTAGCGGGGGGGGCAGGCTATGGCTACACCTTC.

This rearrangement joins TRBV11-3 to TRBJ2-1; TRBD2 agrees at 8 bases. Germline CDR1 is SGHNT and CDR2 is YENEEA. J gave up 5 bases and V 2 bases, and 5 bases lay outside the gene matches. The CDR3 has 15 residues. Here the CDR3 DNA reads TGTGCCAGCAGCTTATACGGGGGGGTAAACAATGAGCAGTTCTTC. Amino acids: CASSLYGGVNNEQFF.

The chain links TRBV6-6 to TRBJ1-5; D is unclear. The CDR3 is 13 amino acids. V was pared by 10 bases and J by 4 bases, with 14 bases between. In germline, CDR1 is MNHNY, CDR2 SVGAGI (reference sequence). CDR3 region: CATRTGTNQPQHF. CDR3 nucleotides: TGTGCCACCCGGACGGGAACGAATCAGCCCCAGCATTTT.

CDR3 nucleotides: TGTGCCAGCAGTACGAGGGGGCGCGAGACCCAGTACTTC. It translates to CASSTRGRETQYF. The rearrangement links TRBV12-3 or TRBV12-4 to TRBJ2-5; 7 nucleotides agree with TRBD1. V was clipped by 5 bases and J by 5 bases; unmatched bases: 5. This CDR3 contains 13 residues.

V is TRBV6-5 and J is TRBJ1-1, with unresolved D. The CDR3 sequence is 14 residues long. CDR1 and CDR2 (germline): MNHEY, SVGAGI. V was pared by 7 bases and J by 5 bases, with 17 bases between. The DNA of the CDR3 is TGTGCCAGCACCCAGGAGGCGTCGTGGACTGAAGCTTTCTTT. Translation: CASTQEASWTEAFF.

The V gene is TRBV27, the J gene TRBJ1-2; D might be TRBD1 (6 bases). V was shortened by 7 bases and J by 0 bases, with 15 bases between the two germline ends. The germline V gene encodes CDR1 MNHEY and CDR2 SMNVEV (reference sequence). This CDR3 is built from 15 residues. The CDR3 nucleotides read TGTGCCAGCAAGAAGAGGACAGAGACTAACTATGGCTACACCTTC. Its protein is CASKKRTETNYGYTF.

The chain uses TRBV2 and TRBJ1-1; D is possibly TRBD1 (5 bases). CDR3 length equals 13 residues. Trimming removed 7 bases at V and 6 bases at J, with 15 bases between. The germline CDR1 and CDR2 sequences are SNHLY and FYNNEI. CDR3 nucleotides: TGTGCCAGCATGGAGGTCAGGGAGGCTGAAGCTTTCTTT. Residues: CASMEVREAEAFF.

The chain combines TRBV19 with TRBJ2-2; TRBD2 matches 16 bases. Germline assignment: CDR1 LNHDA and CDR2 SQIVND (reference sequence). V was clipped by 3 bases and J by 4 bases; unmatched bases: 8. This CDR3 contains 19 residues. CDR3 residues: CASSIPGLAGGPGTGELFF. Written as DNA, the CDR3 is TGTGCCAGTAGTATCCCGGGACTAGCGGGGGGGCCCGGCACCGGGGAGCTGTTTTTT.

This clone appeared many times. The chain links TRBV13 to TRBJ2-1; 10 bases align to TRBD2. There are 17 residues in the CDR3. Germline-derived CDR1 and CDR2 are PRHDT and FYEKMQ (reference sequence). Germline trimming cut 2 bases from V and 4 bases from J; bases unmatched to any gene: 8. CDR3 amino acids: CASSLSLAGGHYNEQFF. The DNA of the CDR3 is TGTGCCAGCAGCTTATCATTAGCGGGGGGCCATTACAATGAGCAGTTCTTC.

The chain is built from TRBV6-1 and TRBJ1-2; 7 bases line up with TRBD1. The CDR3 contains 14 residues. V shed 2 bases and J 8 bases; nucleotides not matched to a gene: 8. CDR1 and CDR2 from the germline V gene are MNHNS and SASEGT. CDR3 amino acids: CASSEWDRPWGYTF. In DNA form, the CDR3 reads TGTGCCAGCAGTGAATGGGACAGACCTTGGGGCTACACCTTC.

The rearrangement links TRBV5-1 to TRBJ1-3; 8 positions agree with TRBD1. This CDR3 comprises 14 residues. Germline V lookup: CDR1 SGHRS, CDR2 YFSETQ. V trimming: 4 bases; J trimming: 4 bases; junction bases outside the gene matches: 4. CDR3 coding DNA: TGCGCCAGCAGCCACCGGGACAGGGGAAACACCATATATTTT. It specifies CASSHRDRGNTIYF.

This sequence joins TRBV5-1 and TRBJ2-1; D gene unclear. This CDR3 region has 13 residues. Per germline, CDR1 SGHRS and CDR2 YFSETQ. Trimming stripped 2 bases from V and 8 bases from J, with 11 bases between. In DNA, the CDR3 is TGCGCCAGCAGCTTCGCCCTGAGCTATGAGCAGTTCTTC. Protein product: CASSFALSYEQFF.

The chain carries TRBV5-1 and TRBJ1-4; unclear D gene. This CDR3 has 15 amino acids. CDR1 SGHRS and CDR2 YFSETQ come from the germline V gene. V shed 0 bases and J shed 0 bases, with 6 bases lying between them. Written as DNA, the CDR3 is TGCGCCAGCAGCTTGGATCCAGCAACTAATGAAAAACTGTTTTTT. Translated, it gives CASSLDPATNEKLFF.

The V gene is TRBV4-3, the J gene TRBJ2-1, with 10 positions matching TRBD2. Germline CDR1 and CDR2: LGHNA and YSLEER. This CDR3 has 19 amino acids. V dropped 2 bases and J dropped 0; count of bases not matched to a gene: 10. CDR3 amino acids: CASSQRYLAGVGSYNEQFF. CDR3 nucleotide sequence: TGCGCCAGCAGCCAAAGGTACCTAGCGGGGGTCGGCTCCTACAATGAGCAGTTCTTC.

The CDR3 spells CASSQDPGHYEQYF. CDR3 nucleotide sequence: TGCGCCAGCAGCCAAGACCCGGGACACTACGAGCAGTACTTC. The genes are TRBV4-3 and TRBJ2-7; weak D call: TRBD1 (6 bases). V lost 0 bases to trimming and J lost 3 bases, with 9 bases between them. Germline CDR1 LGHNA, CDR2 YSLEER. The CDR3 is 14 amino acids.

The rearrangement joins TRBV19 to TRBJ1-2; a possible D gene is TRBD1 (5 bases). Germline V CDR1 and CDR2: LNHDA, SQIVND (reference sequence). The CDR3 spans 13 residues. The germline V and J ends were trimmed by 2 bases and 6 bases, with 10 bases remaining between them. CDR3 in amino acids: CASSIRTPNGYTF. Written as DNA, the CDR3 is TGTGCCAGTAGTATAAGGACACCTAATGGCTACACCTTC.